The rows below give T cell receptor beta chains drawn from one sample of a study of control samples from healthy donors and cancer patients. Only in-frame clones appear in the TCRdb table, and some are missing; sequencing was by immunoSEQ multiplex PCR. The data contain fewer than 110,000 clones, approximately 90% of them singletons. Sequencing was carried out using blood. All receptors come from a man younger than 45 in good health. Each CDR3 is given without its conserved first and last residue.

j_call: TRBJ2-2; v_call: TRBV18; cdr3_aa: ASSPGTRAGELF
j_call: TRBJ1-2; v_call: TRBV5-1; cdr3_aa: ASSLGVTGYGYT
j_call: TRBJ2-7; v_call: TRBV5-4; cdr3_aa: ASSLDRAYEQY
j_call: TRBJ1-6; v_call: TRBV7-3; cdr3_aa: ASSAGGYSPLH
j_call: TRBJ2-5; v_call: TRBV6-5; cdr3_aa: ASSTLGETQY
j_call: TRBJ2-7; v_call: TRBV24-1; cdr3_aa: ATSTGVSYEQY
j_call: TRBJ2-6; v_call: TRBV28; cdr3_aa: ASSPEGGGANVLT
j_call: TRBJ1-1; v_call: TRBV29-1; cdr3_aa: SAGRMNTEAF
j_call: TRBJ2-7; v_call: TRBV5-4; cdr3_aa: ASSTSGLYYEQY
j_call: TRBJ1-3; v_call: TRBV4-1; cdr3_aa: ASSQESTLFGNTIY
j_call: TRBJ1-3; v_call: TRBV9; cdr3_aa: ASSVLGDTSFRY
j_call: TRBJ2-2; v_call: TRBV4-3; cdr3_aa: ASSQGSPGVRFGELF
j_call: TRBJ2-1; v_call: TRBV4-2; cdr3_aa: ASSQDILVYGEQF
j_call: TRBJ2-1; v_call: TRBV13; cdr3_aa: ASSLDFGLSSYNEQF
j_call: TRBJ1-1; v_call: TRBV6-5; cdr3_aa: ASRGRTWNTEAF
j_call: TRBJ1-4; v_call: TRBV7-9; cdr3_aa: ASSPLLGQGVDEKLF
j_call: TRBJ2-1; v_call: TRBV7-2; cdr3_aa: ASLPWTSGDNEQF
j_call: TRBJ2-1; v_call: TRBV11-3; cdr3_aa: ASSLGREAHNEQF
j_call: TRBJ1-5; v_call: TRBV11-2; cdr3_aa: ASSPDRGPQPQH
j_call: TRBJ1-2; v_call: TRBV6-5; cdr3_aa: ASSYLFGQGYGYT
j_call: TRBJ2-3; v_call: TRBV27; cdr3_aa: ASSFQGTASTDTQY
j_call: TRBJ1-2; v_call: TRBV7-8; cdr3_aa: ASSLNPGQGNNGYT
j_call: TRBJ1-6; v_call: TRBV28; cdr3_aa: ASSLGFLPLH
j_call: TRBJ2-3; v_call: TRBV7-2; cdr3_aa: ASSLRDRDTQY
j_call: TRBJ1-5; v_call: TRBV18; cdr3_aa: ASSPDSNQPQH
j_call: TRBJ2-7; v_call: TRBV28; cdr3_aa: ASSFPRGGRD
j_call: TRBJ1-5; v_call: TRBV4-1; cdr3_aa: ASSQGYRGGNQPQH